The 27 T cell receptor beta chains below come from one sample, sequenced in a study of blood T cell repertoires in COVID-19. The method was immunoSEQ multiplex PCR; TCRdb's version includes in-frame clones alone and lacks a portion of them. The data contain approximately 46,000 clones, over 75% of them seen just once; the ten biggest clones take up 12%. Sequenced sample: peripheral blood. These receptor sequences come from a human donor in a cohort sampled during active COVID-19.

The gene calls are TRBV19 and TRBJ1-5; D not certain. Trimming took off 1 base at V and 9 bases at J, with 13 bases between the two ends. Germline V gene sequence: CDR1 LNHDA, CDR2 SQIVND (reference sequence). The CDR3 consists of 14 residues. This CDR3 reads CASSIGEKSLPQHF. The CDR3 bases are TGTGCCAGTAGTATAGGCGAAAAATCGTTGCCCCAGCATTTT.

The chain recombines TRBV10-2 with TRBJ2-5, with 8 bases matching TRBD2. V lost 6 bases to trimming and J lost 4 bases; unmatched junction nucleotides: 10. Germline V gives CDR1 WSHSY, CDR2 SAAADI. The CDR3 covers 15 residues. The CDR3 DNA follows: TGCGCCAGCAGGCTCGGGGGACTAGGGGGAGAGACCCAGTACTTC. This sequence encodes CASRLGGLGGETQYF.

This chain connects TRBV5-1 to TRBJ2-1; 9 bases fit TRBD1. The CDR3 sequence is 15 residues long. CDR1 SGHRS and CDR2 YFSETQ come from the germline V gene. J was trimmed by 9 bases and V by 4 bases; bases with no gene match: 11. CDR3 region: CASSVAGTGLGEQFF. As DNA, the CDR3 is TGCGCCAGCAGCGTGGCCGGGACAGGGCTGGGTGAGCAGTTCTTC.

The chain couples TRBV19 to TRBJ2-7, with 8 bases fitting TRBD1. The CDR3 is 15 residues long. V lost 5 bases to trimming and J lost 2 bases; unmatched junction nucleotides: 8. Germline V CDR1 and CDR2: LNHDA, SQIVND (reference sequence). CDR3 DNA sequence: TGTGCCAGTAGTGCCCGACAGGGGCAAACCTACGAGCAGTACTTC. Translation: CASSARQGQTYEQYF. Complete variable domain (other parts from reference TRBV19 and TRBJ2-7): DGGITQSPKYLFRKEGQNVTLSCEQNLNHDAMYWYRQDPGQGLRLIYYSQIVNDFQKGDIAEGYSVSREKKESFPLTVTSAQKNPTAFYLCASSARQGQTYEQYFGPGTRLTVT.

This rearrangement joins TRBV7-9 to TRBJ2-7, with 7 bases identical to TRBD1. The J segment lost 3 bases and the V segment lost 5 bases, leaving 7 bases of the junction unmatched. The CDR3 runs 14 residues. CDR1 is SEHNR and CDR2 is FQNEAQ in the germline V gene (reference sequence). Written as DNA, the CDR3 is TGTGCCAGCAGCCCGAGGGGGACAGTCTACGAGCAGTACTTC. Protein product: CASSPRGTVYEQYF.

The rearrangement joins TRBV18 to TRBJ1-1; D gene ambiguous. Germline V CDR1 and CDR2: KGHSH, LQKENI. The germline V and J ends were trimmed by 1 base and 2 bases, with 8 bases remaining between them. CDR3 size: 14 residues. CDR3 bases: TGTGCCAGCTCACCACAACAGCCTAACACTGAAGCTTTCTTT. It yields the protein CASSPQQPNTEAFF.

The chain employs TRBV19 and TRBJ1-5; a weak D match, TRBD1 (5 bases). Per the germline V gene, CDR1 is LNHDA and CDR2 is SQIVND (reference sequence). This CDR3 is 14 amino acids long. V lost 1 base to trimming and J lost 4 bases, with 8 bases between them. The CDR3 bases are TGTGCCAGTAGTATAGCTGACAGTAATCAGCCCCAGCATTTT. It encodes CASSIADSNQPQHF.

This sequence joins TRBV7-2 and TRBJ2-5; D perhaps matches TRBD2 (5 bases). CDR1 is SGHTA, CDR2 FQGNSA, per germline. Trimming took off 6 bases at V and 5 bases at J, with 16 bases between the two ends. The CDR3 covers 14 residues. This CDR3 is CASSRGGVAETQYF. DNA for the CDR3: TGTGCCAGCAGTCGGGGTGGGGTGGCGGAGACCCAGTACTTC.

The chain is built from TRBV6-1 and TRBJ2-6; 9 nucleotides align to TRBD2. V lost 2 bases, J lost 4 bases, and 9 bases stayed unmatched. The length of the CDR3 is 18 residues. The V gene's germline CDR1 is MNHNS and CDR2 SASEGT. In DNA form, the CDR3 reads TGTGCCAGCAGTGAATTAGCGGGGGCCACCGGAGGGGCCAACGTCCTGACTTTC. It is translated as CASSELAGATGGANVLTF.

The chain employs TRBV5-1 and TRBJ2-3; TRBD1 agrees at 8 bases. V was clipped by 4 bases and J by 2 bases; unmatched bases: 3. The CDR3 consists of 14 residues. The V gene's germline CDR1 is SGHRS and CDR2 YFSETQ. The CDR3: CASSPDRATDTQYF. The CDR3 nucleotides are TGCGCCAGCAGCCCGGACAGGGCCACAGATACGCAGTATTTT.

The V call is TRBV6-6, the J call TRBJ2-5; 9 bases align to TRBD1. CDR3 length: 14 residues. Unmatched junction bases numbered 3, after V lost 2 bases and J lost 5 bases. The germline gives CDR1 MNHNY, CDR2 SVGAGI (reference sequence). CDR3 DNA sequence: TGTGCCAGCAGTTACACAGGGGGCAGGGAGACCCAGTACTTC. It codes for CASSYTGGRETQYF.

For the CDR3, the DNA is TGTGCCAGCAGTGTTTTAGGGGGATTCTCCTACAATGAGCAGTTCTTC. Translating gives CASSVLGGFSYNEQFF. The chain uses TRBV2 and TRBJ2-1; weak D call: TRBD1 (6 bases). Germline-derived CDR1 and CDR2 are SNHLY and FYNNEI. This CDR3 is built from 16 residues. The V gene lost 4 bases and the J gene lost 0 bases, with 13 bases spanning the gap.

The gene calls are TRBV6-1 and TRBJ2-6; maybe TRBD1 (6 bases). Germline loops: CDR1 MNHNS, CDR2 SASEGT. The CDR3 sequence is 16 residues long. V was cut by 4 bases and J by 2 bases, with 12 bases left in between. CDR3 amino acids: CASSANRVAGANVLTF. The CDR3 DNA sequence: TGTGCCAGCAGTGCAAACAGGGTAGCTGGGGCCAACGTCCTGACTTTC.

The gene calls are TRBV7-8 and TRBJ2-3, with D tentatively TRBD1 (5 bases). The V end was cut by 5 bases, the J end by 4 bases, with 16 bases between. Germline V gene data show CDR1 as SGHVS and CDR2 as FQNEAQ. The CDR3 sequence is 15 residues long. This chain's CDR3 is CASSVDSMAADTQYF. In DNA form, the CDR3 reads TGTGCCAGCAGCGTCGACAGCATGGCGGCAGATACGCAGTATTTT.

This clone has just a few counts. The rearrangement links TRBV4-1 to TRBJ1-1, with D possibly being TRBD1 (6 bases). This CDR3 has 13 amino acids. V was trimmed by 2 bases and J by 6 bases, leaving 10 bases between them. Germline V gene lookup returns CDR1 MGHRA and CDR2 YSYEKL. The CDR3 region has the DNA TGCGCCAGCAGCCAATTGGGGGCATCTGAAGCTTTCTTT. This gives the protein CASSQLGASEAFF.

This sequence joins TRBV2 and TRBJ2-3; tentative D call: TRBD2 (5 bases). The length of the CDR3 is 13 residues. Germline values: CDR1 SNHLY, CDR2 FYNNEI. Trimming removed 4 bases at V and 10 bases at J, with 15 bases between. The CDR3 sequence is CASSVQVRGSQYF. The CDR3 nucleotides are TGTGCCAGCAGTGTCCAAGTACGGGGTTCGCAGTATTTT.

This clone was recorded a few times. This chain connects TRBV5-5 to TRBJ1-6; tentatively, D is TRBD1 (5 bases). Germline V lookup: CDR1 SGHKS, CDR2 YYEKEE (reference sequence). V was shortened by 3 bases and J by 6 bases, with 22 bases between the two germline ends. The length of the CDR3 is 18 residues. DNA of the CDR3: TGTGCCAGCAGCTCCTCGTCTAGGGCAGGGCCCTCTAATTCACCCCTCCACTTT. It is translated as CASSSSSRAGPSNSPLHF.

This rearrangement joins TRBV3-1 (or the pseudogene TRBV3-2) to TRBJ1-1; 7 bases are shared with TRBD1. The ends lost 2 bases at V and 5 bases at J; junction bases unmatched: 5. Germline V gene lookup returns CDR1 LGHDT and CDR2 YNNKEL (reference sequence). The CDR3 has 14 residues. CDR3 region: CASSQHRGITEAFF. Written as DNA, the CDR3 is TGTGCCAGCAGCCAACACAGGGGAATAACTGAAGCTTTCTTT.

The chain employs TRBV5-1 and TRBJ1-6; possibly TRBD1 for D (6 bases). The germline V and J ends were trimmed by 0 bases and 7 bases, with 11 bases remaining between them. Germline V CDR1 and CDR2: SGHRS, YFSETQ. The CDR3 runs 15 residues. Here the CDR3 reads CASSLEWGQNSPLHF. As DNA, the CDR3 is TGCGCCAGCAGCTTGGAGTGGGGGCAGAATTCACCCCTCCACTTT.

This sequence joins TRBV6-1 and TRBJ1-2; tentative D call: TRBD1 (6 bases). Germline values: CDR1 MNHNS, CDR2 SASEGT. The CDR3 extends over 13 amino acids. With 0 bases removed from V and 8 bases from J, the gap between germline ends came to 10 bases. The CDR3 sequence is CASSEAHRAGYTF. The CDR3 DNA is TGTGCCAGCAGTGAAGCGCACAGGGCCGGCTACACCTTC.

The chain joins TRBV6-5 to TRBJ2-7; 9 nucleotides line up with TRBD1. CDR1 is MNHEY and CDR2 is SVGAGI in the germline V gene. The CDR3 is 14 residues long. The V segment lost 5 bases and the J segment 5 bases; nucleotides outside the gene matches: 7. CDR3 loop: CASSRTGAKNEQYF. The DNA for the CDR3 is TGTGCCAGCAGTCGGACAGGGGCCAAGAACGAGCAGTACTTC.

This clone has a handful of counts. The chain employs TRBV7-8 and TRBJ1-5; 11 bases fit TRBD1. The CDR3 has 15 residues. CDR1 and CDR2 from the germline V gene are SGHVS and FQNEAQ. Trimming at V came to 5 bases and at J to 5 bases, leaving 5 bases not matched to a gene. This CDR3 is CASSPRTGGYQPQHF. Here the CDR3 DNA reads TGTGCCAGCAGCCCGCGGACAGGGGGCTATCAGCCCCAGCATTTT.

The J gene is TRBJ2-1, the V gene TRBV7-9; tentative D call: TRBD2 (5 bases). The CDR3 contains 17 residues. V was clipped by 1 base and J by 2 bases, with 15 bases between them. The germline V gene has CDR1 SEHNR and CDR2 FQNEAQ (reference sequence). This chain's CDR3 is CASSLGLGRRPYNEQFF. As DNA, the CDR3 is TGTGCCAGCAGCTTAGGGCTGGGGAGAAGGCCCTACAATGAGCAGTTCTTC.

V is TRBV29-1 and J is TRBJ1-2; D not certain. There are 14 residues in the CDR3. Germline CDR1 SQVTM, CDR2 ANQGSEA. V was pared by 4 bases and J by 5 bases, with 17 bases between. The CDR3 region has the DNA TGCAGCGTTGGGAGAGGAGGCGGCCGGTATGGCTACACCTTC. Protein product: CSVGRGGGRYGYTF.

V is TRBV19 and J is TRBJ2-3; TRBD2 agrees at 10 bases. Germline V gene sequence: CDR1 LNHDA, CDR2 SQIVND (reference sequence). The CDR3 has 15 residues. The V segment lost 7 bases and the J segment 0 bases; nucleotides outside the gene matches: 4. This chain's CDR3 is CASTPSGGSTDTQYF. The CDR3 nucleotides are TGTGCCAGTACCCCTAGCGGGGGTAGCACAGATACGCAGTATTTT.

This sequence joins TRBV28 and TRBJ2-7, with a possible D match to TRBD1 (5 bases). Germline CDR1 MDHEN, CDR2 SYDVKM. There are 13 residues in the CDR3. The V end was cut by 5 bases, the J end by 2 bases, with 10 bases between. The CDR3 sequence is CASSRTSPYEQYF. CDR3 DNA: TGTGCCAGCAGTCGGACAAGCCCCTACGAGCAGTACTTC.

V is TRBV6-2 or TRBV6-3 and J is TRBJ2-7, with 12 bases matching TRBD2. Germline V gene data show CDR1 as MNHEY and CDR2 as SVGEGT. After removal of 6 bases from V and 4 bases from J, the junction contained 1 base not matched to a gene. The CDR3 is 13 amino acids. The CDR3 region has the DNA TGTGCCAGCAGCGGACTAGCGGGATACGAGCAGTACTTC. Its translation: CASSGLAGYEQYF.